A selection of T cell receptor beta chains follows, all from one sample in a study of blood T cell repertoires in COVID-19. Some clones are missing from TCRdb's copy, which holds only in-frame ones; the method was immunoSEQ multiplex PCR. Of over 100,000 clones detected, 84% appear once; the ten largest clones hold under 30%. Input material: peripheral blood. Receptors originate from a man aged 55 to 70 with acute or convalescent COVID-19. Each CDR3 is given with its conserved first and last residue. Where a row states a size, it is once, few, many or the class of an expanded clone; other rows omit it.

J | size | V | length | CDR3
TRBJ1-2 | - | TRBV9 | 13 | CASSAGTTEGYTF
TRBJ2-6 | - | TRBV27 | 13 | CASRVSGANVLTF
TRBJ1-2 | - | TRBV9 | 14 | CASSVEGQSYGYTF
TRBJ2-7 | - | TRBV28 | 12 | CASRSTSGEQYF
TRBJ1-6 | few | TRBV5-1 | 15 | CASSPDSTGDSPLHF
TRBJ2-3 | - | TRBV28 | 12 | CASTYSTDTQYF
TRBJ1-5 | - | TRBV5-8 | 15 | CASSVYRGRWEPQHF
TRBJ2-3 | - | TRBV28 | 15 | CASSLGTGDTDTQYF
TRBJ1-2 | - | TRBV4-1 | 16 | CASSQARTPRDYGYTF
TRBJ1-1 | once | TRBV28 | 15 | CASSPAGGSATEAFF
TRBJ2-2 | - | TRBV5-5 | 17 | CASTSGGLRTTPGELFF
TRBJ2-4 | - | TRBV9 | 12 | CASSAVDREVYF
TRBJ2-3 | - | TRBV24-1 | 17 | CATSAARGQRTGDTQYF
TRBJ1-1 | once | TRBV19 | 12 | CASSAQNTEAFF
TRBJ1-1 | - | TRBV28 | 12 | CAVGRGGTEAFF
TRBJ2-4 | - | TRBV6-6 | 15 | CASSYPDGGKNIQYF
TRBJ2-2 | few | TRBV18 | 15 | CASSDAAVSSGELFF
TRBJ1-1 | once | TRBV15 | 13 | CATTKRRDMGAFF
TRBJ1-1 | - | TRBV5-4 | 13 | CASSSKQGTEAFF
TRBJ2-7 | - | TRBV4-2 | 17 | CASSQDTTGGSSYEQYF
TRBJ1-4 | - | TRBV9 | 14 | CASSVTGVNEKLFF
TRBJ1-2 | - | TRBV5-1 | 15 | CASSPGSQNNYGYTF
TRBJ1-4 | - | TRBV12-3/TRBV12-4 | 13 | CASRVQGREKLFF
TRBJ2-2 | - | TRBV14 | 14 | CASSQSANTGELFF
TRBJ2-7 | - | TRBV5-1 | 14 | CASGRTVSSYEQYF
TRBJ1-2 | few | TRBV14 | 16 | CASSQVQGPRDYGYTF
TRBJ1-2 | - | TRBV24-1 | 13 | CATSDSDNYGYTF
TRBJ1-3 | - | TRBV30 | 16 | CAWNRGQMSSGNTIYF
TRBJ2-1 | - | TRBV3-1/TRBV3-2 | 20 | CASSHPPGASGRGSYNEQFF
TRBJ1-6 | - | TRBV9 | 14 | CASSGRGSNSPLHF
TRBJ2-5 | once | TRBV27 | 18 | CASSSPSPLQGSMETQYF
TRBJ2-2 | - | TRBV5-4 | 14 | CASSQGGSTGELFF
TRBJ1-2 | - | TRBV10-3 | 13 | CAISGQSYYGYTF
TRBJ1-1 | once | TRBV7-2 | 17 | CASSLRLGILKNTEAFF
TRBJ2-3 | few | TRBV5-1 | 16 | CASSWGLAGDSDTQYF
TRBJ1-2 | once | TRBV28 | 12 | CASSSGSGRYTF
TRBJ1-1 | - | TRBV5-6 | 12 | CASSLVGSEAFF
TRBJ2-1 | once | TRBV27 | 15 | CASTPAGKSANEQFF
TRBJ2-7 | - | TRBV6-5 | 15 | CASSSGSGTLYEQYF
TRBJ1-2 | once | TRBV6-2/TRBV6-3 | 13 | CASSTGGYYGYTF
TRBJ1-1 | - | TRBV30 | 15 | CAWRGPQAGGTEAFF
TRBJ1-1 | - | TRBV6-1 | 14 | CASSELRQNTEAFF
TRBJ2-1 | - | TRBV6-1 | 15 | CASSEGGSSYNEQFF
TRBJ2-3 | - | TRBV3-1/TRBV3-2 | 15 | CASSRRTGITDTQYF
TRBJ1-5 | once | TRBV10-3 | 20 | CAISEPAGTGGNLGNQPQHF
TRBJ1-2 | - | TRBV4-3 | 14 | CASSQDMTVYGYTF
TRBJ2-5 | - | TRBV25-1 | 12 | CASATGPRTQYF
TRBJ2-1 | - | TRBV4-3 | 16 | CASSQDKARAYNEQFF
TRBJ2-1 | - | TRBV5-1 | 14 | CASSLTSGGWFWFF
TRBJ2-1 | - | TRBV5-4 | 13 | CASSLQLAGFLFF
TRBJ2-1 | few | TRBV5-1 | 16 | CASSFGGAGGTNEQFF
TRBJ2-7 | - | TRBV18 | 17 | CASSFRDRGRANYEQYF
TRBJ1-1 | - | TRBV9 | 16 | CASSPGTGDYFTEAFF
TRBJ2-7 | - | TRBV19 | 15 | CASSIRSHRSYEQYF
TRBJ1-4 | once | TRBV25-1 | 14 | CASSDQGIRAKLFF